The 16 T cell receptor beta chains below were found in one sample sequenced in a study of T cells after yellow fever vaccination. One entry per CDR3 protein, called by TCRdb with MiXCR from the 5' RACE reads. This table holds around 30,000 distinct CDR3 sequences, 5.5% to 8% found once. Sample: PBMCs, either bulk or a sorted T-cell subset (CD4+, CD8+, memory, or dextramer-sorted; not recorded which), taken on the day of the yellow fever booster vaccination. Receptors were obtained from a man younger than 45 who received the YFV17D yellow fever vaccine.

In this sample, this clonotype turned up many times. V usage is TRBV20-1 and J usage is TRBJ2-3, with 13 bases lining up with TRBD2. Losses at the gene ends were 2 bases for V and 2 bases for J; bases not matched to a gene: 7. The CDR3 consists of 17 residues. The germline CDR1 and CDR2 sequences are DFQATT and SNEGSKA (reference sequence). The CDR3 DNA reads TGCAGTGCTAGACGAATGGGACTAGCGGGGCACACAGATACGCAGTATTTT. This gives the protein CSARRMGLAGHTDTQYF.

This clonotype was found many times. The gene calls are TRBV20-1 and TRBJ2-1; 11 bases are a match to TRBD2. Germline values: CDR1 DFQATT, CDR2 SNEGSKA (reference sequence). V lost 0 bases, J lost 3 bases, and 16 bases stayed unmatched. The CDR3 is made up of 20 amino acids. DNA of the CDR3: TGCAGTGCTAGAGATCTGTTGGCTAGCGGGAGGTCAGAAGGCTACAATGAGCAGTTCTTC. Its protein product is CSARDLLASGRSEGYNEQFF.

The chain has TRBV5-1 and TRBJ2-5; no firm D call. The CDR3 length is 13 residues. The germline gives CDR1 SGHRS, CDR2 YFSETQ. Trimming shortened V by 0 bases and J by 3 bases, and 6 bases separated the two germline ends. The DNA for the CDR3 is TGCGCCAGCAGCTTGGGGGCAGAAGAGACCCAGTACTTC. As protein: CASSLGAEETQYF.

This clonotype was recorded many times. The chain is built from TRBV10-3 and TRBJ1-4; 7 nucleotides match TRBD1. Germline loops: CDR1 ENHRY, CDR2 SYGVKD. V trimming: 6 bases; J trimming: 3 bases; junction bases outside the gene matches: 7. The CDR3 consists of 15 residues. The CDR3 coding sequence is TGTGCCATCAGACCTTCTGGGACAGCTAATGAAAAACTGTTTTTT. Its translation is CAIRPSGTANEKLFF.

There are many counts of this clonotype. The gene calls are TRBV29-1 and TRBJ2-2, with 8 bases aligning to TRBD1. The V gene's germline CDR1 is SQVTM and CDR2 ANQGSEA. The CDR3 has 15 residues. Germline trimming cut 8 bases from V and 3 bases from J; bases unmatched to any gene: 11. CDR3 sequence reads: CSIRRGQEDTGELFF. DNA for the CDR3: TGCAGCATCAGGCGGGGACAGGAAGACACCGGGGAGCTGTTTTTT.

The chain joins TRBV4-3 to TRBJ2-1, with D perhaps assigned TRBD1 or TRBD2 (5 bases each). The CDR3 has 14 amino acids. Trimming left V 6 bases short and J 5 bases short, with 14 bases between. The germline CDR1 and CDR2 sequences are LGHNA and YSLEER. In DNA form, the CDR3 reads TGCGCCAGCAGAGTCCGGGACCTTGACAATGAGCAGTTCTTC. Its protein is CASRVRDLDNEQFF.

There are many counts of this clonotype. The gene calls are TRBV7-9 and TRBJ2-7, with a tentative D call TRBD1 (6 bases). Deletions cut 5 bases from V and 3 bases from J, with 8 bases between. The CDR3 has 12 amino acids. From germline, CDR1 is SEHNR and CDR2 FQNEAQ (reference sequence). The CDR3 DNA sequence: TGTGCCAGCAGCGCCAGGGGCTACGAGCAGTACTTC. It specifies CASSARGYEQYF.

At least ten counts were recorded for this clonotype. This chain connects TRBV27 to TRBJ2-1, with 7 bases lining up with TRBD1. This CDR3 has 14 amino acids. V was pared by 2 bases and J by 10 bases, with 8 bases of the junction left unmatched. Germline values: CDR1 MNHEY, CDR2 SMNVEV (reference sequence). As DNA, the CDR3 is TGTGCCAGCAGTTTAGTACAGGGGATTAGGGAGCAGTTCTTC. Its protein is CASSLVQGIREQFF.

The sample holds many counts of this clonotype. The chain recombines TRBV7-7 with TRBJ2-5; D ambiguous. Germline V gene lookup returns CDR1 SSHAT and CDR2 FNYEAQ (reference sequence). The V end was cut by 5 bases, the J end by 4 bases, with 14 bases between. CDR3 length: 14 amino acids. DNA for the CDR3: TGTGCCAGCAGCCAGACCGGAGAGCGAGAGACCCAGTACTTC. Protein product: CASSQTGERETQYF.

In its sample, this clonotype was seen many times. This chain links TRBV3-1 with TRBJ2-1; the D gene is possibly TRBD2 (6 bases). V was pared by 1 base and J by 3 bases, with 13 bases between. CDR3 length equals 16 residues. From germline, CDR1 is LGHDT and CDR2 YNNKEL (reference sequence). CDR3 sequence (DNA): TGTGCCAGCAGCCAAGGAGGAGGGATTATCTACAATGAGCAGTTCTTC. Its protein product is CASSQGGGIIYNEQFF.

This clonotype is judged medium-sized. The genes are TRBV29-1 and TRBJ2-3, with D perhaps matching TRBD2 (6 bases). The V gene lost 6 bases and the J gene lost 2 bases, with 15 bases spanning the gap. From germline, CDR1 is SQVTM and CDR2 ANQGSEA. CDR3 length: 14 residues. The CDR3 region has the DNA TGCAGCGTCCAAGCGCGGGGACTCACAGATACGCAGTATTTT. It encodes CSVQARGLTDTQYF.

This clonotype has a handful of counts. This chain joins TRBV19 and TRBJ2-1; perhaps D is TRBD1 or TRBD2 (6 bases each). V lost 6 bases to trimming and J lost 10 bases, with 19 bases between them. The germline gives CDR1 LNHDA, CDR2 SQIVND (reference sequence). The CDR3 loop spans 14 amino acids. Written as DNA, the CDR3 is TGTGCCAGTAGAAGAGGGGGAGGCACGGGAGAGCAGTTCTTC. This codes for CASRRGGGTGEQFF.

This clonotype came up a few times. The chain links TRBV6-2 or TRBV6-3 to TRBJ2-3, with 12 bases lining up with TRBD2. Germline loops: CDR1 MNHEY, CDR2 SVGEGT. The junction had 9 bases not matched to a gene; V was cut back by 6 bases and J by 5 bases. There are 16 residues in the CDR3. The CDR3 reads CASSRMTSGSGDTQYF. The DNA for the CDR3 is TGTGCCAGCAGCCGCATGACTAGCGGGAGTGGAGATACGCAGTATTTT.

Concerning this clonotype itself: A read error may explain this, as a much larger clone is one base away. This chain links TRBV10-3 with TRBJ1-1; 7 bases map to TRBD1. J was trimmed by 10 bases and V by 6 bases; bases with no gene match: 11. Germline values: CDR1 ENHRY, CDR2 SYGVKD. This CDR3 is 13 amino acids long. The CDR3 bases are TGTGCCATCAGCCCAGGACAGGATAGTGTAGCTTTCTTT. Translation gives CAISPGQDSVAFF.

This clonotype appeared many times. The genes are TRBV24-1 and TRBJ2-1; weak D call: TRBD2 (6 bases). Deletions cut 4 bases from V and 5 bases from J, with 17 bases between. This CDR3 is 16 amino acids long. CDR1 and CDR2 (germline): KGHDR, SFDVKD. CDR3 nucleotides: TGTGCCACCAGTGAGACAGCCGGGACTGTCAACAATGAGCAGTTCTTC. This translates into CATSETAGTVNNEQFF.

This clonotype is classed as medium-sized (0.01 to 0.1%). The rearrangement joins TRBV11-2 to TRBJ2-1; 12 bases are shared with TRBD2. The J segment lost 3 bases and the V segment lost 0 bases, leaving 6 bases of the junction unmatched. From germline, CDR1 is SGHAT and CDR2 FQNNGV. The CDR3 consists of 18 residues. Here the CDR3 reads CASSLEGTSGRFYNEQFF. In nucleotides, the CDR3 is TGTGCCAGCAGCTTAGAGGGGACTAGCGGGCGGTTCTACAATGAGCAGTTCTTC.